The source of this T cell receptor (beta chain) is a study of cytomegalovirus exposure and HLA in healthy donors. General study points: Altogether, 150 to 200 TCR beta chains were recorded as cytomegalovirus-associated.

Turning to this clone: Its antigen is undetermined.

CDR3 size: 11 residues. Per the germline V gene, CDR1 is DFQATT and CDR2 is SNEGSKA (reference sequence). V lost 0 bases and J 14 bases, leaving 13 bases between the germline ends. 60 Vbeta and 13 Jbeta primers were used in PCR. The table came from immunoSEQ multiplex PCR; TCRdb's copy has only in-frame clones and leaves some out. Of fewer than 60,000 clones in the sample, about 72% were seen once. Although they were nominally healthy when sampled, donors likely had unrecorded immune exposures. Sequencing was carried out using PBMCs. The clonotype comes from a woman aged 40 to 50 in good health and CMV-seropositive. The chain is built from TRBV20-1 and TRBJ1-2, with a possible D match to TRBD1 (6 bases). The CDR3 sequence is CSAREGAVRTF. Written as DNA, the CDR3 is TGCAGTGCTAGAGAGGGGGCCGTTCGAACCTTC.